The 23 T cell receptor beta chains below all came from one sample that was sequenced in a study of shared clonotypes between healthy human individuals. Naive CD8 cells, CD45RO-negative and positively selected for CCR7, excluded terminally differentiated effector memory CD45RA+ cells. Libraries were prepared by immunoSEQ multiplex PCR; TCRdb keeps only in-frame clonotypes and omits some of them. The sample includes some 2,000,000 clones, approximately 94% of them seen just once. The sample consisted of naive CD8+ T cells sorted from blood. All receptors come from a man between 18 and 29 years old in good health.

This clone was found once. V usage is TRBV16 and J usage is TRBJ2-5; tentatively, D is TRBD1 (5 bases). The CDR3 totals 15 residues. Germline CDR1 reads KGHSY; CDR2 reads FQNENV. The germline V and J ends were trimmed by 4 bases and 2 bases, with 14 bases remaining between them. The CDR3 protein is CASSLLITGQETQYF. CDR3 nucleotides: TGTGCCAGCAGCCTACTAATAACAGGACAAGAGACCCAGTACTTC.

The chain carries TRBV5-1 and TRBJ1-3, with TRBD1 matching over 12 bases. CDR1 and CDR2 (germline): SGHRS, YFSETQ. The length of the CDR3 is 15 residues. V lost 4 bases and J lost 2; bases outside the gene matches: 1. The CDR3 spells CASSRDRGPGNTIYF. The DNA for the CDR3 is TGCGCCAGCAGCCGGGACAGGGGGCCTGGAAACACCATATATTTT. Variable domain in full (rest from reference TRBV5-1 and TRBJ1-3): KAGVTQTPRYLIKTRGQQVTLSCSPISGHRSVSWYQQTPGQGLQFLFEYFSETQRNKGNFPGRFSGRQFSNSRSEMNVSTLELGDSALYLCASSRDRGPGNTIYFGEGSWLTVV.

This chain joins TRBV7-9 and TRBJ2-5; TRBD1 matches 10 bases. Losses at the gene ends were 5 bases for V and 3 bases for J; bases not matched to a gene: 9. CDR3 length equals 16 residues. CDR1 and CDR2 from the germline V gene are SEHNR and FQNEAQ (reference sequence). The CDR3, as DNA: TGTGCCAGCAGCCCATACGCCGGGACAGGGGAAGAGACCCAGTACTTC. It encodes CASSPYAGTGEETQYF.

Of note for this clone: In the same sample, other DNA sequences code for this CDR3. V and J are TRBV7-9 and TRBJ2-2; D is ambiguous. The CDR3 extends over 12 amino acids. Trimming shortened V by 3 bases and J by 6 bases, and 5 bases separated the two germline ends. CDR1 and CDR2 (germline): SEHNR, FQNEAQ (reference sequence). The CDR3 here is CASSFSAGELFF. The CDR3 bases are TGTGCCAGCAGCTTCAGCGCCGGGGAGCTGTTTTTT.

This chain links TRBV19 with TRBJ1-5; no reliable D call. This CDR3 has 12 residues. Trimming stripped 0 bases from V and 9 bases from J, with 6 bases between. Germline CDR1 and CDR2: LNHDA and SQIVND (reference sequence). The CDR3 DNA reads TGTGCCAGTAGTATAGATCGGTTGCCCCAGCATTTT. It codes for CASSIDRLPQHF.

The CDR3 DNA is TGTGCCAGCAGCGTGACAGGGGCTGGAAACACCATATATTTT. Protein sequence: CASSVTGAGNTIYF. The chain employs TRBV7-2 and TRBJ1-3; 8 nucleotides agree with TRBD1. Trimming removed 5 bases from V and 2 bases from J; junction bases left unmatched: 2. CDR3 length: 14 residues. Germline CDR1 and CDR2: SGHTA and FQGNSA. Variable domain in full (rest from reference TRBV7-2 and TRBJ1-3): GAGVSQSPSNKVTEKGKDVELRCDPISGHTALYWYRQSLGQGLEFLIYFQGNSAPDKSGLPSDRFSAERTGGSVSTLTIQRTQQEDSAVYLCASSVTGAGNTIYFGEGSWLTVV.

Turning to this clone: Sequence at one end of the junction differs from germline and may be a read error. V usage is TRBV28 and J usage is TRBJ1-2, with D possibly matching TRBD1 (6 bases). The CDR3 spans 14 residues. In germline, CDR1 is MDHEN, CDR2 SYDVKM. DNA for the CDR3: TGTGACAGCAGTTTGTGGGGGGCGGCTGTTGGCTACACCTTC. Translation gives CDSSLWGAAVGYTF.

Remarks on this clone: A single base separates this from a much larger clone, so it may be a read error. The sample holds other DNA sequences that translate to the same CDR3. CDR3 in amino acids: CAWSQTLNTEAFF. The CDR3 coding sequence is TGTGCCTGGAGTCAAACACTGAACACTGAGGCTTTCTTT. The chain combines TRBV30 with TRBJ1-1, with D uncertain. The CDR3 is 13 amino acids. The V gene's germline CDR1 is GTSNPN and CDR2 SVGIG (reference sequence). Full variable domain (rest looked up from reference TRBV30 and TRBJ1-1): SQTIHQWPATLVQPVGSPLSLECTVEGTSNPNLYWYRQAAGRGLQLLFYSVGIGQISSEVPQNLSASRPQDRQFILSSKKLLLSDSGFYLCAWSQTLNTEAFFGQGTRLTVV.

The J gene is TRBJ1-5, the V gene TRBV6-5; D is ambiguous. V was trimmed by 2 bases and J by 2 bases, leaving 7 bases between them. There are 14 residues in the CDR3. Looked up from germline, CDR1 is MNHEY and CDR2 is SVGAGI. CDR3 amino acids: CASSYDGGNQPQHF. The CDR3 nucleotides are TGTGCCAGCAGTTACGATGGGGGCAATCAGCCCCAGCATTTT.

This chain uses TRBV28 with TRBJ1-6; 8 nucleotides align to TRBD1. The germline CDR1 and CDR2 sequences are MDHEN and SYDVKM. V trimming: 2 bases; J trimming: 5 bases; junction bases outside the gene matches: 2. The CDR3 sequence is 15 residues long. The chain's CDR3 is CASSLPTGDNSPLHF. In nucleotides, the CDR3 is TGTGCCAGCAGTTTACCGACAGGGGATAATTCACCCCTCCACTTT.

The chain joins TRBV10-3 to TRBJ2-5, with 9 bases identical to TRBD1. Germline V lookup: CDR1 ENHRY, CDR2 SYGVKD. CDR3 length equals 16 residues. V was pared by 10 bases and J by 2 bases, with 14 bases of the junction left unmatched. Here the CDR3 reads CATTPLTGGSQETQYF. The CDR3 nucleotides read TGTGCCACCACCCCCTTGACAGGGGGATCTCAAGAGACCCAGTACTTC.

The gene calls are TRBV19 and TRBJ1-2, with D perhaps TRBD1 (5 bases). This CDR3 is 15 amino acids long. The V and J ends lost 3 bases and 2 bases respectively, with 13 bases between them. Germline-derived CDR1 and CDR2 are LNHDA and SQIVND (reference sequence). CDR3 sequence (DNA): TGTGCCAGTAGTATGGGAGACAGCCCGAACTATGGCTACACCTTC. This gives the protein CASSMGDSPNYGYTF.

The CDR3 nucleotides are TGTGCCAGCAGTGAAGGGGCAGGGGGCTTCTACGAGCAGTACTTC. Protein: CASSEGAGGFYEQYF. The chain joins TRBV6-1 to TRBJ2-7; 8 bases fit TRBD1. Germline loops: CDR1 MNHNS, CDR2 SASEGT. The CDR3 spans 15 residues. V was clipped by 1 base and J by 3 bases; unmatched bases: 5.

The chain carries TRBV2 and TRBJ2-3, with D perhaps assigned TRBD1 or TRBD2 (6 bases each). Germline CDR1 is SNHLY and CDR2 is FYNNEI. This CDR3 contains 16 residues. V was shortened by 2 bases and J by 2 bases, with 14 bases between the two germline ends. CDR3 sequence (DNA): TGTGCCAGCAGTGAACCCGGGGGCCAAGTCACAGATACGCAGTATTTT. It codes for CASSEPGGQVTDTQYF.

The chain uses TRBV29-1 and TRBJ2-2; tentatively, D is TRBD2 (7 bases). Looked up from germline, CDR1 is SQVTM and CDR2 is ANQGSEA. Trimming took off 4 bases at V and 8 bases at J, with 23 bases between the two ends. CDR3 size: 16 residues. CDR3 coding DNA: TGCAGCGTTGCTTTCCCGGGGGGCCTCCTAACTGGGGAGCTGTTTTTT. It specifies CSVAFPGGLLTGELFF.

Comment on this clone: The identical CDR3 is also encoded by other nucleotide sequences in the sample. This sequence joins TRBV18 and TRBJ2-7; 7 bases map to TRBD1. Trimming cost V 6 bases and J 4 bases; bases outside gene matches: 6. The CDR3 contains 13 residues. Germline-derived CDR1 and CDR2 are KGHSH and LQKENI. Written as DNA, the CDR3 is TGTGCCAGCTCTCTCGACAGGGAATACGAGCAGTACTTC. Translating gives CASSLDREYEQYF.

This clone was counted once. The V call is TRBV4-1, the J call TRBJ1-4, with 9 bases lining up with TRBD1. Germline assignment: CDR1 MGHRA and CDR2 YSYEKL. The ends lost 8 bases at V and 3 bases at J; junction bases unmatched: 1. This CDR3 comprises 13 residues. The CDR3: CASRDRANEKLFF. The CDR3 DNA is TGCGCCAGCCGGGACAGGGCTAATGAAAAACTGTTTTTT.

This chain connects TRBV5-4 to TRBJ2-1; 16 bases match TRBD2. The trim removed 0 bases at V and 4 bases at J, leaving 7 bases unmatched. Germline V gene sequence: CDR1 SGHNT, CDR2 YYREEE (reference sequence). This CDR3 is built from 19 residues. CDR3 region: CASSLEGLAGGPLYNEQFF. The CDR3 bases are TGTGCCAGCAGCTTGGAGGGACTAGCGGGAGGGCCCCTGTACAATGAGCAGTTCTTC. The entire variable domain, with the rest obtained from reference TRBV5-4 and TRBJ2-1, is as follows: ETGVTQSPTHLIKTRGQQVTLRCSSQSGHNTVSWYQQALGQGPQFIFQYYREEENGRGNFPPRFSGLQFPNYSSELNVNALELDDSALYLCASSLEGLAGGPLYNEQFFGPGTRLTVL.

This chain connects TRBV7-9 to TRBJ2-1; 7 bases align to TRBD1. CDR3 length: 15 residues. V lost 4 bases, J lost 3 bases, and 6 bases stayed unmatched. Germline lookup yields CDR1 SEHNR and CDR2 FQNEAQ (reference sequence). This CDR3 is CASSSPGTVYNEQFF. The CDR3 DNA follows: TGTGCCAGCAGCTCCCCGGGGACAGTCTACAATGAGCAGTTCTTC.

J is TRBJ2-7 and V is TRBV6-1, with D possibly being TRBD1 (5 bases). The V end was cut by 4 bases, the J end by 0 bases, with 7 bases between. This CDR3 has 13 amino acids. The V gene's germline CDR1 is MNHNS and CDR2 SASEGT. CDR3 in DNA: TGTGCCAGCAGTGCGACAGACTCCTACGAGCAGTACTTC. It is translated as CASSATDSYEQYF.

The chain couples TRBV29-1 to TRBJ1-2; no clear D. The V end was cut by 1 base, the J end by 1 base, with 13 bases between. Germline-derived CDR1 and CDR2 are SQVTM and ANQGSEA. The CDR3 has 15 amino acids. The CDR3, as DNA: TGCAGCGTTGAAGGAACTGACGATTTTAACTATGGCTACACCTTC. Translation: CSVEGTDDFNYGYTF.

The V call is TRBV28, the J call TRBJ2-7; D remains ambiguous. Trimming took off 3 bases at V and 2 bases at J, with 8 bases between the two ends. The germline CDR1 and CDR2 sequences are MDHEN and SYDVKM. The CDR3 sequence is 13 residues long. The CDR3 DNA is TGTGCCAGCAGTTTCGGCGAAGCCTACGAGCAGTACTTC. Translated, it gives CASSFGEAYEQYF.

A word on this clone: Different DNA sequences within this sample yield the same CDR3. The chain uses TRBV27 and TRBJ2-1; maybe TRBD1 (6 bases). This CDR3 comprises 14 residues. CDR1 is MNHEY and CDR2 is SMNVEV in the germline V gene (reference sequence). Trimming removed 6 bases at V and 1 base at J, with 10 bases between. DNA of the CDR3: TGTGCCAGCAGCCAAGGGGGTTCCTACAATGAGCAGTTCTTC. This encodes CASSQGGSYNEQFF.